One and the same sample provided the 9 T cell receptor beta chains below, sequenced in a study of sequential checkpoint blockade in melanoma. Data came from immunoSEQ multiplex PCR; TCRdb stores just in-frame clones and leaves some out. In the table there are about 7,400 clones, 20% to 25% of which are singletons. Described treatment: randomized to nivolumab then ipilimumab (arm A) or the reverse (arm B). The sequenced sample was tumor tissue (inferred from file names), obtained from a patient given nivolumab and ipilimumab in sequence. Every receptor here comes from a human donor with melanoma.

This clone was observed a handful of times. The chain uses TRBV9 and TRBJ2-5, with D uncertain. This CDR3 has 12 residues. Trimming removed 8 bases at V and 4 bases at J, with 12 bases between. Germline V lookup: CDR1 SGDLS, CDR2 YYNGEE. This CDR3 is CARGWPRETQYF. DNA for the CDR3: TGTGCCAGGGGGTGGCCTAGAGAGACCCAGTACTTC.

The rearrangement uses TRBV5-1 and TRBJ2-5; 12 nucleotides match TRBD1. Germline CDR1 is SGHRS and CDR2 is YFSETQ. V was clipped by 0 bases and J by 5 bases; unmatched bases: 2. The CDR3 is 15 residues long. In DNA form, the CDR3 reads TGCGCCAGCAGCTTGGCCGGGACAGGGGGCGAGACCCAGTACTTC. Amino acid sequence: CASSLAGTGGETQYF.

This clone was detected once. This sequence joins TRBV30 and TRBJ2-1, with D uncertain. Germline loops: CDR1 GTSNPN, CDR2 SVGIG (reference sequence). Deletions cut 6 bases from V and 1 base from J, with 4 bases between. This CDR3 has 11 residues. For the CDR3, the DNA is TGTGCCTGCTATTCCTACAATGAGCAGTTCTTC. Translated: CACYSYNEQFF.

The genes are TRBV7-1 and TRBJ2-1, with D perhaps matching TRBD2 (5 bases). TRBV7-1 is known as an ORF, though its function is uncertain. Trimming took off 4 bases at V and 9 bases at J, with 13 bases between the two ends. CDR3 length: 13 amino acids. This chain's CDR3 is CASSLAWGAEQFF. CDR3 bases: TGTGCCAGCAGCTTAGCTTGGGGAGCTGAGCAGTTCTTC.

The chain recombines TRBV6-8 with TRBJ2-5; 12 positions agree with TRBD2. The germline V gene has CDR1 MNHGY and CDR2 SAAAGT. The CDR3 loop spans 17 amino acids. The V gene end was trimmed by 5 bases and the J gene end by 2 bases; junction bases not matched to a gene: 9. CDR3 amino acids: CASSDLLAGGPQETQYF. In nucleotides, the CDR3 is TGTGCCAGCAGTGACCTACTAGCGGGGGGCCCTCAAGAGACCCAGTACTTC.

This clone was observed at least ten times. The rearrangement joins TRBV11-3 to TRBJ2-2; TRBD1 might be the D (5 bases). Germline V gene lookup returns CDR1 SGHNT and CDR2 YENEEA. The CDR3 is 17 residues long. Deletions cut 0 bases from V and 2 bases from J, with 13 bases between. In nucleotides, the CDR3 is TGTGCCAGCAGCTTAGAAAGGGGCAGAACTAACACCGGGGAGCTGTTTTTT. Translating it yields CASSLERGRTNTGELFF.

This clone came up many times. The CDR3 loop is CASSLIAGAETDTQYF. DNA for the CDR3: TGTGCCAGCAGCTTAATCGCGGGAGCAGAGACAGATACGCAGTATTTT. The chain employs TRBV9 and TRBJ2-3, with 7 bases identical to TRBD2. The CDR3 runs 16 residues. Germline V CDR1 and CDR2: SGDLS, YYNGEE. The V gene end was trimmed by 4 bases and the J gene end by 3 bases; junction bases not matched to a gene: 11.

The chain employs TRBV28 and TRBJ2-7; 10 nucleotides match TRBD2. V lost 3 bases, J lost 1 base, and 3 bases stayed unmatched. The CDR3 loop spans 15 amino acids. Per germline, CDR1 MDHEN and CDR2 SYDVKM. The CDR3 nucleotides read TGTGCCAGCAGTTTTGCTAGCGGGAGTTCCTACGAGCAGTACTTC. It encodes CASSFASGSSYEQYF.

The chain links TRBV6-8 to TRBJ2-7; possibly TRBD2 for D (6 bases). V was clipped by 5 bases and J by 1 base, with 15 bases between them. From germline, CDR1 is MNHGY and CDR2 SAAAGT. This CDR3 is 15 amino acids long. CDR3 loop: CASSPRDSISYEQYF. CDR3 sequence (DNA): TGTGCCAGCAGTCCTCGGGACTCCATATCCTACGAGCAGTACTTC.